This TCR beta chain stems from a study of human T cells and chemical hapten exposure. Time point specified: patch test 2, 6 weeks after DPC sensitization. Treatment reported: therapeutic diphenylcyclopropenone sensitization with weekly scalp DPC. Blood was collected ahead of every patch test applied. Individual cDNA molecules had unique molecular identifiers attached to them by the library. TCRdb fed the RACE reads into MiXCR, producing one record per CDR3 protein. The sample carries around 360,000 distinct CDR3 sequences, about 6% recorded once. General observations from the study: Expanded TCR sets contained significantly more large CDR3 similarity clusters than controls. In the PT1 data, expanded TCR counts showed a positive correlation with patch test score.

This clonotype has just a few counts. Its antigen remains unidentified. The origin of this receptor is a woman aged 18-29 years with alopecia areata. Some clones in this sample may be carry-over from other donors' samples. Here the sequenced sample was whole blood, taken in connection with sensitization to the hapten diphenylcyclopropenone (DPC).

The CDR3 region is CASSPKPNRGKDEKLFF. The DNA for the CDR3 is TGTGCCAGCAGCCCCAAGCCCAACAGGGGTAAGGATGAAAAACTGTTTTTT. The genes are TRBV9 and TRBJ1-4; 7 nucleotides agree with TRBD1. CDR3 length: 17 amino acids. Germline CDR1 reads SGDLS; CDR2 reads YYNGEE. V lost 4 bases and J lost 6; bases outside the gene matches: 15.